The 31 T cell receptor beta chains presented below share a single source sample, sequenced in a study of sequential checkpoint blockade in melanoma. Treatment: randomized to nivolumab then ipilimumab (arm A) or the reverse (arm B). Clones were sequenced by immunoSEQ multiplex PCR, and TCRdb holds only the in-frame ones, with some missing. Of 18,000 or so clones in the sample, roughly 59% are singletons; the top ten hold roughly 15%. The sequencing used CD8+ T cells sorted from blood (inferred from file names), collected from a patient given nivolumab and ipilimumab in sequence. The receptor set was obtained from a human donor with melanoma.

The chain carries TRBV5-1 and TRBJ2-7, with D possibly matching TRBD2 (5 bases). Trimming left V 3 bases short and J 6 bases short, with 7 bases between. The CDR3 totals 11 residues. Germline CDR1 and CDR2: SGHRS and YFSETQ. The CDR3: CASSSGLEQYF. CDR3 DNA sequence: TGCGCCAGCAGCTCCGGACTCGAGCAGTACTTC.

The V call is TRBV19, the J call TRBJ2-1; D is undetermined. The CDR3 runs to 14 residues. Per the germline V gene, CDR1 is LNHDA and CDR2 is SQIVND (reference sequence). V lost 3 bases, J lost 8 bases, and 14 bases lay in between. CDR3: CASSIGLASHEQFF. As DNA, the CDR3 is TGTGCCAGTAGTATTGGATTAGCAAGCCATGAGCAGTTCTTC.

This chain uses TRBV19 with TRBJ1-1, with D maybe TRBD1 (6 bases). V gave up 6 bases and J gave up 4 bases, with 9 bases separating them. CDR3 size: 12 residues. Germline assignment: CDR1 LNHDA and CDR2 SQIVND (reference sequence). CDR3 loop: CASRTGSTEAFF. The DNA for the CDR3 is TGTGCCAGTAGAACAGGGTCCACTGAAGCTTTCTTT.

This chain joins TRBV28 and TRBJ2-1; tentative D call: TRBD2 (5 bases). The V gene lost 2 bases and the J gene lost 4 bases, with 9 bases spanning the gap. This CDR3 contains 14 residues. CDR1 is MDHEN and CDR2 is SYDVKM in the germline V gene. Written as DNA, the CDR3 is TGTGCCAGCAGTTTAAGTACGGGATACAATGAGCAGTTCTTC. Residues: CASSLSTGYNEQFF.

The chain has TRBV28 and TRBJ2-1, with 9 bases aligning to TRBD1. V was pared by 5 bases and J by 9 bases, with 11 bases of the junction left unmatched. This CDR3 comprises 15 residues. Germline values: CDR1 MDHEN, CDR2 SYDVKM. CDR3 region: CASSITGTGIIEQFF. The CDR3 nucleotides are TGTGCCAGCAGTATTACCGGGACAGGGATAATTGAGCAGTTCTTC.

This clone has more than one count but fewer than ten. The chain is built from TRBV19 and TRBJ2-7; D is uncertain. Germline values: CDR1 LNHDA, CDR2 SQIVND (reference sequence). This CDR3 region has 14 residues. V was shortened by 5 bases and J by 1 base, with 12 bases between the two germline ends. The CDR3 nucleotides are TGTGCCAGTAGTCTAAGCACAGCTTCCTACGAGCAGTACTTC. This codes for CASSLSTASYEQYF. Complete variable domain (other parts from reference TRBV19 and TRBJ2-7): DGGITQSPKYLFRKEGQNVTLSCEQNLNHDAMYWYRQDPGQGLRLIYYSQIVNDFQKGDIAEGYSVSREKKESFPLTVTSAQKNPTAFYLCASSLSTASYEQYFGPGTRLTVT.

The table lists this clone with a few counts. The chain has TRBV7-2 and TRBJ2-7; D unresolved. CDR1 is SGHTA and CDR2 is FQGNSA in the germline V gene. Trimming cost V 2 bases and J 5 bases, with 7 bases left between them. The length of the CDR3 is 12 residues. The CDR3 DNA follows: TGTGCCAGCAGCTTACGACTGAACGAGCAGTACTTC. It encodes CASSLRLNEQYF.

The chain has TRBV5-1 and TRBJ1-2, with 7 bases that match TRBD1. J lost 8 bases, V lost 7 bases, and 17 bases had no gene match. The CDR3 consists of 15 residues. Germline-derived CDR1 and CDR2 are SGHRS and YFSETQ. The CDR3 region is CASSEPDRPDFGYTF. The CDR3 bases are TGCGCCAGCTCTGAACCGGACAGGCCCGACTTCGGCTACACCTTC.

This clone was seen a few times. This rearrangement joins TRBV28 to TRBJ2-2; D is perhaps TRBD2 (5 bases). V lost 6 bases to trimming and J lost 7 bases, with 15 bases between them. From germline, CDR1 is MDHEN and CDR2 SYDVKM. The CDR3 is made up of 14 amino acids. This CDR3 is CASSNRQRGGELFF. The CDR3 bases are TGTGCCAGCAGCAATAGACAACGGGGCGGGGAGCTGTTTTTT.

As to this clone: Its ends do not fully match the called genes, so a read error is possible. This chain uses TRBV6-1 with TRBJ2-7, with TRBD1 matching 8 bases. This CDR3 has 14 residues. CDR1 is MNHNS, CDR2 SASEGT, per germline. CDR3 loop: CASGTPTGVGEQHF. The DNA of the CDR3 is TGTGCCAGCGGAACCCCGACAGGGGTCGGCGAGCAGCACTTC.

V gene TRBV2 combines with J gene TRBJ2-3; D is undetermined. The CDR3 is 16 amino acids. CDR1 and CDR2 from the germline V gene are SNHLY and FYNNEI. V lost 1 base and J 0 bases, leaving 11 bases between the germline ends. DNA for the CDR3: TGTGCCAGCAGTGAAGGGGCCACGTCTAGCACAGATACGCAGTATTTT. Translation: CASSEGATSSTDTQYF.

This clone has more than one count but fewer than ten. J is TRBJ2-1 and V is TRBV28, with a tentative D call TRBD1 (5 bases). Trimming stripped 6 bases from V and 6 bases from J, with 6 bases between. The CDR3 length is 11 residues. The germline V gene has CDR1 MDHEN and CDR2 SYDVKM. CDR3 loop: CASRDSNEQFF. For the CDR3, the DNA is TGTGCCAGCAGAGACAGCAATGAGCAGTTCTTC.

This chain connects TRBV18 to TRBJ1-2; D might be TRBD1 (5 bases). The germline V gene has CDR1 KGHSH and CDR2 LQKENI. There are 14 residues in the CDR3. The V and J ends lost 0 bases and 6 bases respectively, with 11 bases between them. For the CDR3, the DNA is TGTGCCAGCTCACCACCCGGGGGAGGTGATGGCTACACCTTC. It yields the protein CASSPPGGGDGYTF.

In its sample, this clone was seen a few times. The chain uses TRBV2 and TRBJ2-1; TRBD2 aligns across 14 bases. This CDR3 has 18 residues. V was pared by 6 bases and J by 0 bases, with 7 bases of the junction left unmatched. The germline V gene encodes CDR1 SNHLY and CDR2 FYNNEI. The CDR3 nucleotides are TGTGCCAGCAGCGCGACTAGCGGGAGGGTGAGCTCCTACAATGAGCAGTTCTTC. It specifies CASSATSGRVSSYNEQFF.

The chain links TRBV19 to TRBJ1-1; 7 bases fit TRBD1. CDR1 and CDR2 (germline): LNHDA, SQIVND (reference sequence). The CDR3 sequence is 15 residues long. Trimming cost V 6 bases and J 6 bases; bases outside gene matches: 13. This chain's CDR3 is CASRGRSQGEAEAFF. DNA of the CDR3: TGTGCCAGTAGAGGCAGGTCCCAGGGGGAGGCTGAAGCTTTCTTT.

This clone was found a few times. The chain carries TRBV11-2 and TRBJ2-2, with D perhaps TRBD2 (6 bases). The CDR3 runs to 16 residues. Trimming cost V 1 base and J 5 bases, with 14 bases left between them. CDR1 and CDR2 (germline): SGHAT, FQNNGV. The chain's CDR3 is CASSLGTTSRTGELFF. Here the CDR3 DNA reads TGTGCCAGCAGCTTAGGGACTACCTCCAGGACCGGGGAGCTGTTTTTT.

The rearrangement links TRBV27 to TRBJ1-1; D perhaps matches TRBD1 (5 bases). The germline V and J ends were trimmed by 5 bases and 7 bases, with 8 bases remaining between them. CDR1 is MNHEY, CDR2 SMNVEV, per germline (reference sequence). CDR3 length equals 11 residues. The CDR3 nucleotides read TGTGCCAGCAGTCAGGGAAATGAAGCTTTCTTT. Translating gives CASSQGNEAFF.

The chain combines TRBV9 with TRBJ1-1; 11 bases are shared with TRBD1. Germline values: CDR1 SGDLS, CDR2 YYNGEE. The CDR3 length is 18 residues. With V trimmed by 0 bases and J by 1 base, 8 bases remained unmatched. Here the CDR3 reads CASSVEGTGGVGNTEAFF. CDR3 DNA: TGTGCCAGCAGCGTAGAAGGGACAGGGGGAGTTGGGAACACTGAAGCTTTCTTT.

This CDR3 is CASSQVKGGTGVGEQYF. In DNA, the CDR3 is TGCGCCAGCAGCCAAGTAAAAGGCGGGACAGGGGTCGGCGAGCAGTACTTC. This chain joins TRBV4-1 and TRBJ2-7; 10 bases match TRBD1. V trimming: 1 base; J trimming: 6 bases; junction bases outside the gene matches: 12. Germline V gene sequence: CDR1 MGHRA, CDR2 YSYEKL. The CDR3 spans 17 residues.

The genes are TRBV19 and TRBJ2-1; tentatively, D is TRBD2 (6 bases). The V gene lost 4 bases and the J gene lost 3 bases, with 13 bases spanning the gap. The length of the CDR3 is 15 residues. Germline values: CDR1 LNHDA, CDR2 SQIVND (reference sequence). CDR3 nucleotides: TGTGCCAGTAGTAGGAGTCGGGGGATCTACAATGAGCAGTTCTTC. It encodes CASSRSRGIYNEQFF. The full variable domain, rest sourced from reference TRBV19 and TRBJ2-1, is DGGITQSPKYLFRKEGQNVTLSCEQNLNHDAMYWYRQDPGQGLRLIYYSQIVNDFQKGDIAEGYSVSREKKESFPLTVTSAQKNPTAFYLCASSRSRGIYNEQFFGPGTRLTVL.

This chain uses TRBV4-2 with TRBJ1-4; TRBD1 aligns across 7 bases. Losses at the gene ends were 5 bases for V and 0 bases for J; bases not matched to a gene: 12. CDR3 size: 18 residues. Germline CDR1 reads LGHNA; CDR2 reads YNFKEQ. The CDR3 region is CASSYKPGQQTTNEKLFF. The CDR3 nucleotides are TGTGCCAGCAGCTATAAACCGGGACAGCAAACAACTAATGAAAAACTGTTTTTT.

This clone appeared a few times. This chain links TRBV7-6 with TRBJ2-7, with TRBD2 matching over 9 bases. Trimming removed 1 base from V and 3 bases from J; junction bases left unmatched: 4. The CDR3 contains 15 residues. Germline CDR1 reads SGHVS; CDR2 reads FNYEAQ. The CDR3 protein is CASSLGSSGNYEQYF. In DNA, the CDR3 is TGTGCCAGCAGCTTAGGTTCTAGCGGGAACTACGAGCAGTACTTC.

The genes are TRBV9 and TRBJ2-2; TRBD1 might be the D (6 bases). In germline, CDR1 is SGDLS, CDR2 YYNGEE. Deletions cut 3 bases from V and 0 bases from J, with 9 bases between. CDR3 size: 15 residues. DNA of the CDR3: TGTGCCAGCAGCGCAGGGGATTCGAACACCGGGGAGCTGTTTTTT. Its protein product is CASSAGDSNTGELFF.

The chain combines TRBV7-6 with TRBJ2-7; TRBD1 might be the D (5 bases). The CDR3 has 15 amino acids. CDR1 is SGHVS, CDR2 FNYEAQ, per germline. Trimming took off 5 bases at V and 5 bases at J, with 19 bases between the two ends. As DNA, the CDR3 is TGTGCCAGCAGCCCACAGGACACCGGGTATAACGAGCAGTACTTC. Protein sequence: CASSPQDTGYNEQYF. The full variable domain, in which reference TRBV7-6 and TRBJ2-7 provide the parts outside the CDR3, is GAGVSQSPRYKVTKRGQDVALRCDPISGHVSLYWYRQALGQGPEFLTYFNYEAQQDKSGLPNDRFSAERPEGSISTLTIQRTEQRDSAMYRCASSPQDTGYNEQYFGPGTRLTVT.

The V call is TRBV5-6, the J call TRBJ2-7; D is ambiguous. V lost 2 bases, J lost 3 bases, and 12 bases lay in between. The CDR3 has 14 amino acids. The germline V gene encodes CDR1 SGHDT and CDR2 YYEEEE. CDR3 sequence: CASSFSSVFYEQYF. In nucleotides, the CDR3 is TGTGCCAGCAGCTTTTCTTCCGTCTTCTACGAGCAGTACTTC.

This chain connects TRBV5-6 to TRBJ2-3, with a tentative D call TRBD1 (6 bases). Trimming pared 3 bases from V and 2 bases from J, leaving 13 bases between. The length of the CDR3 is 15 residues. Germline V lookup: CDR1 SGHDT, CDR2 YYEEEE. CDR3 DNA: TGTGCCAGCAGCTGGGGGACAAGGACCACAGATACGCAGTATTTT. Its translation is CASSWGTRTTDTQYF.

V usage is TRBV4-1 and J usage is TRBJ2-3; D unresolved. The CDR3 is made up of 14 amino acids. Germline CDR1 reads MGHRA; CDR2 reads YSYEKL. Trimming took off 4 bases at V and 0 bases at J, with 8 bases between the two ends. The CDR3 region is CASSPDPSTDTQYF. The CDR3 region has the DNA TGCGCCAGCAGCCCAGATCCTAGCACAGATACGCAGTATTTT.

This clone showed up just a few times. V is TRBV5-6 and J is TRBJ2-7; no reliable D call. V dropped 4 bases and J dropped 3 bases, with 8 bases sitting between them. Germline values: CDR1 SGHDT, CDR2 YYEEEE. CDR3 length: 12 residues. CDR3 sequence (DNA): TGTGCCAGCAGCCCGGGTCTCTACGAGCAGTACTTC. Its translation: CASSPGLYEQYF. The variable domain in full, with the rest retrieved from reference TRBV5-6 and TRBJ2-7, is DAGVTQSPTHLIKTRGQQVTLRCSPKSGHDTVSWYQQALGQGPQFIFQYYEEEERQRGNFPDRFSGHQFPNYSSELNVNALLLGDSALYLCASSPGLYEQYFGPGTRLTVT.

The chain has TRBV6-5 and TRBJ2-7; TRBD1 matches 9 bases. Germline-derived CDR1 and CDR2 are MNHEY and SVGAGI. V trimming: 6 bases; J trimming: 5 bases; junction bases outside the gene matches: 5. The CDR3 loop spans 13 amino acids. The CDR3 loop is CASSIQGANEQYF. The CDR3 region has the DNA TGTGCCAGCAGCATACAGGGGGCGAACGAGCAGTACTTC.

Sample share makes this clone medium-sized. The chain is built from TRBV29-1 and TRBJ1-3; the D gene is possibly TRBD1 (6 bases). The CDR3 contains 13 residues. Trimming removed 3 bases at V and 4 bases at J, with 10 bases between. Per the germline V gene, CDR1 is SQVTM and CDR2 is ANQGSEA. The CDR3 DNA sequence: TGCAGCGTTGATAAGGACAGCGGAAACACCATATATTTT. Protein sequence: CSVDKDSGNTIYF.

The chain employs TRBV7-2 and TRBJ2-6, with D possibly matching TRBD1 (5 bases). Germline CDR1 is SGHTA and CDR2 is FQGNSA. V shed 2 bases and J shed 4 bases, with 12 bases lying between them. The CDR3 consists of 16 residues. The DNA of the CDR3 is TGTGCCAGCAGCTTAACGGCAGGGATAGGGGCCAACGTCCTGACTTTC. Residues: CASSLTAGIGANVLTF.